This T cell receptor beta chain was documented in a study of CD8+ T cells in alopecia areata. Study-level background: Treated patients were dosed with oral tofacitinib, taking 5 to 10 mg twice daily.

This clone was observed a few times. What it binds is unknown. This CDR3 is 14 amino acids long. With 5 bases removed from V and 3 bases from J, the gap between germline ends came to 11 bases. Germline CDR1 reads MNHEY; CDR2 reads SMNVEV (reference sequence). Once RNA had been extracted, it was reverse transcribed into cDNA to act as the sequencing template. Method: immunoSEQ multiplex PCR; TCRdb's copy keeps in-frame clones and lacks some. The table lists around 69,000 clones, roughly 60% of them singletons. Study observations and caveats: Higher clonality than in normal scalp was seen in lesional scalp, especially alopecia totalis/universalis. Resident alphabeta T-cell populations of normal skin are likewise subject to sequencing in scalp samples.

The V gene is TRBV27, the J gene TRBJ2-1, with D possibly matching TRBD2 (5 bases). The sequence derives from a human donor with alopecia areata. The sample consisted of CD8+ T cells sorted from blood, taken at week 0. CDR3 amino acids: CASSQTGIYNEQFF. As DNA, the CDR3 is TGTGCCAGCAGTCAAACGGGAATCTACAATGAGCAGTTCTTC.